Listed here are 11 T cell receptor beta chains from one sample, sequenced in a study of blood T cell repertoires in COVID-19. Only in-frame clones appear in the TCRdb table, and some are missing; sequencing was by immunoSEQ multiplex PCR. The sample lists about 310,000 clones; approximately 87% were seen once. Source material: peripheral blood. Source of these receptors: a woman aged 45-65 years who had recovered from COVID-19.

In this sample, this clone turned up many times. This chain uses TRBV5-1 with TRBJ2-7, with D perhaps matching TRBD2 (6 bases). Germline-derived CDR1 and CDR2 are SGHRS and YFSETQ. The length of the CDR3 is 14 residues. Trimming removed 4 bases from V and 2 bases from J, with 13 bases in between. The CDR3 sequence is CASSPLGGTYEQYF. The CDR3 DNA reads TGCGCCAGCAGCCCACTGGGGGGAACCTACGAGCAGTACTTC.

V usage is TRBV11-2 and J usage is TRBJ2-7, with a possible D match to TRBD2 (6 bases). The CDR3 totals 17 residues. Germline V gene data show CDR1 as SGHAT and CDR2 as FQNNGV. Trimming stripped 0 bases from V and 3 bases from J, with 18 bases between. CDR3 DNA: TGTGCCAGCAGCTTAGATAGGTTGGAGGGCGGCCGCTACGAGCAGTACTTC. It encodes CASSLDRLEGGRYEQYF.

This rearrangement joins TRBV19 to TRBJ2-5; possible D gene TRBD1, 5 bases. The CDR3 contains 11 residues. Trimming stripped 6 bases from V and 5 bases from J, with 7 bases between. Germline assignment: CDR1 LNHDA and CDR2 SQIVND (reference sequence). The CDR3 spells CASSPGETQYF. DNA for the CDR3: TGTGCCAGTAGCCCAGGGGAGACCCAGTACTTC.

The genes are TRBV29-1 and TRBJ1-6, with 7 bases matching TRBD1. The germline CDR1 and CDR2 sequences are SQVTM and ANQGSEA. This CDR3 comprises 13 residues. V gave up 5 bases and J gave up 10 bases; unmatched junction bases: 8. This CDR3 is CSVRQGERSPLHF. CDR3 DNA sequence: TGCAGCGTTCGACAGGGAGAAAGGTCACCCCTCCACTTT. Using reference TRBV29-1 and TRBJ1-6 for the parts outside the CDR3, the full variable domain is SAVISQKPSRDICQRGTSLTIQCQVDSQVTMMFWYRQQPGQSLTLIATANQGSEATYESGFVIDKFPISRPNLTFSTLTVSNMSPEDSSIYLCSVRQGERSPLHFGNGTRLTVT.

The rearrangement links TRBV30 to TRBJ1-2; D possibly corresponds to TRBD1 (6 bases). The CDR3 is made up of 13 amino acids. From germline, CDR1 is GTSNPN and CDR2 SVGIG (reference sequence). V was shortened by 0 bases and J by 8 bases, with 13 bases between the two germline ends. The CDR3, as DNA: TGTGCCTGGAGTGTCGCGGGGGCGCGGGGCTACACCTTC. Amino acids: CAWSVAGARGYTF.

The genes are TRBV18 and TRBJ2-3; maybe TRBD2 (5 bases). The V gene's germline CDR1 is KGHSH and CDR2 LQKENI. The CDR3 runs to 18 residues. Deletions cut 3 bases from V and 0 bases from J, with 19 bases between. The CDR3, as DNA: TGTGCCAGCTCACCCCGGAGCAGCGCGACTACTAGCACAGATACGCAGTATTTT. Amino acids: CASSPRSSATTSTDTQYF.

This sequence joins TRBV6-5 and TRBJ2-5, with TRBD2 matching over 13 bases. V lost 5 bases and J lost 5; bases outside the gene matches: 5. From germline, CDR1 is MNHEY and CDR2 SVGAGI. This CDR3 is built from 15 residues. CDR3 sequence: CASSPGLAGVETQYF. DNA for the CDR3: TGTGCCAGCAGTCCCGGACTAGCGGGAGTTGAGACCCAGTACTTC.

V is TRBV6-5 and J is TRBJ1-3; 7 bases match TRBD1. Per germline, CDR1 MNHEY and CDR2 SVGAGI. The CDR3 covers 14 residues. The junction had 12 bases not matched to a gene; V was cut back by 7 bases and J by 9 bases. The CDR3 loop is CASIPPGGASTIYF. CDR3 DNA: TGTGCCAGCATCCCTCCAGGGGGAGCGTCCACCATATATTTT.

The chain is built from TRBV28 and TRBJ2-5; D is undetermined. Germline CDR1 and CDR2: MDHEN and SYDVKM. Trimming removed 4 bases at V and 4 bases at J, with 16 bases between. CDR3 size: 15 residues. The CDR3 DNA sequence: TGTGCCAGCAGTTCCCCCCTAACAGCCGTAGAGACCCAGTACTTC. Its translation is CASSSPLTAVETQYF.

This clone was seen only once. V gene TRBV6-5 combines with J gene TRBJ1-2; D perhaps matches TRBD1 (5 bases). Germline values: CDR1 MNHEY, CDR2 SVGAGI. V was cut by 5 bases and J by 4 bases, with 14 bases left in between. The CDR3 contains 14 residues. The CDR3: CASSLGATLYGYTF. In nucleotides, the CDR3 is TGTGCCAGCAGTCTTGGGGCGACTCTCTATGGCTACACCTTC.

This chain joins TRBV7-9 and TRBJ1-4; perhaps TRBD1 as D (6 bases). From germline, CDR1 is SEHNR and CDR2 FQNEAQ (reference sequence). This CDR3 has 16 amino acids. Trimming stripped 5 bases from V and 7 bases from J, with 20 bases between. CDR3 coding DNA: TGTGCCAGCAGCACGAATTCAGGGGCAGCGAGTGAAAAACTGTTTTTT. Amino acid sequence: CASSTNSGAASEKLFF.